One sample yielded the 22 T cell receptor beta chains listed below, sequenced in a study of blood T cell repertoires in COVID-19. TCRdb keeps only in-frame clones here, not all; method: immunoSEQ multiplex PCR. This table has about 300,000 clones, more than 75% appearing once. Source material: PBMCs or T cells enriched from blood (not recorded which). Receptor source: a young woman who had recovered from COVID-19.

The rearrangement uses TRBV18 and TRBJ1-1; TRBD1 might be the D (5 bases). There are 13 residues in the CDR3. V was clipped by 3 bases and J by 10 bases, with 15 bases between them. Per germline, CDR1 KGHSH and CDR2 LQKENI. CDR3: CASSPLGRQGAFF. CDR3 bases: TGTGCCAGCTCACCCCTAGGGCGGCAGGGAGCTTTCTTT.

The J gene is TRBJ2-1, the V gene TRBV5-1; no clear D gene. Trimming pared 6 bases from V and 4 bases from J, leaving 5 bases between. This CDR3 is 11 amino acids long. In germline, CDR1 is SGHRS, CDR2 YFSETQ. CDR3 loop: CASTTYNEQFF. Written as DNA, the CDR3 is TGCGCCAGCACGACTTACAATGAGCAGTTCTTC.

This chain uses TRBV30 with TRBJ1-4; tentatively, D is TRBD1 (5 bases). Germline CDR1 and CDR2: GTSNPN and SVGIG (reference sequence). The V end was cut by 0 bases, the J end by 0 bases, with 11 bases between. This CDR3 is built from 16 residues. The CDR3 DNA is TGTGCCTGGAGTGTTCCAGGGCAGGCAACTAATGAAAAACTGTTTTTT. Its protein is CAWSVPGQATNEKLFF.

In DNA form, the CDR3 reads TGTGCCAGCTCACCACGAGGAGAGTTTGGAAACACCATATATTTT. The encoded protein is CASSPRGEFGNTIYF. The chain joins TRBV18 to TRBJ1-3; D gene unclear. V was pared by 1 base and J by 3 bases, with 10 bases between. The CDR3 spans 15 residues. Looked up from germline, CDR1 is KGHSH and CDR2 is LQKENI.

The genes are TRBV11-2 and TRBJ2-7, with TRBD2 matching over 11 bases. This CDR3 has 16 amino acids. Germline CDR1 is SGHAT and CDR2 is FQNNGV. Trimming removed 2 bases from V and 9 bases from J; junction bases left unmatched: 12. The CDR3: CASSLLAGGPGERQYF. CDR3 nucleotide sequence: TGTGCCAGCAGCTTACTAGCGGGAGGTCCCGGAGAGCGGCAGTACTTC.

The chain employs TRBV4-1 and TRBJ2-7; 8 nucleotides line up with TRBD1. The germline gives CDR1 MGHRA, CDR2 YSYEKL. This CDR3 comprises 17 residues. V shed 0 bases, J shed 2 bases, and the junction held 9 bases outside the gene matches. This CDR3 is CASSQDGEQGVPYEQYF. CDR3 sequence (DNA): TGCGCCAGCAGCCAAGATGGTGAACAGGGGGTCCCCTACGAGCAGTACTTC.

The CDR3 sequence: CASSPSGQGNTEAFF. CDR3 nucleotide sequence: TGTGCCAGCAGCCCATCGGGACAGGGGAACACTGAAGCTTTCTTT. V gene TRBV7-9 combines with J gene TRBJ1-1; 9 bases agree with TRBD1. This CDR3 is 15 amino acids long. Germline CDR1 SEHNR, CDR2 FQNEAQ (reference sequence). The junction had 5 bases not matched to a gene; V was cut back by 5 bases and J by 1 base.

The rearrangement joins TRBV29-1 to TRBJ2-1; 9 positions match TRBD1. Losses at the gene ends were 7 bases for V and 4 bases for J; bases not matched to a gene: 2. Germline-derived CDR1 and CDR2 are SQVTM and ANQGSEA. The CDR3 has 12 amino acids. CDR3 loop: CSADRGYNEQFF. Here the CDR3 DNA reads TGCAGCGCTGACAGGGGGTACAATGAGCAGTTCTTC.

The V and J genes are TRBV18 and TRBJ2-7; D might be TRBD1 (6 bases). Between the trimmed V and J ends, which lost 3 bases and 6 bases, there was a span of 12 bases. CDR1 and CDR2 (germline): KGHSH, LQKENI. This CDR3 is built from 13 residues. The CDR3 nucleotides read TGTGCCAGCTCACCTTCCAGGGGCAGCGAGCAGTACTTC. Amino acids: CASSPSRGSEQYF.

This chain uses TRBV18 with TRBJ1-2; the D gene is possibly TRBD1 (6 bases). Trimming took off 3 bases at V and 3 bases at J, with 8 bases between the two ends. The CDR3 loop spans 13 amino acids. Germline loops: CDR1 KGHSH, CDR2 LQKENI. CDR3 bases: TGTGCCAGCTCACCGGACAGATACTATGGCTACACCTTC. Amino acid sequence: CASSPDRYYGYTF.

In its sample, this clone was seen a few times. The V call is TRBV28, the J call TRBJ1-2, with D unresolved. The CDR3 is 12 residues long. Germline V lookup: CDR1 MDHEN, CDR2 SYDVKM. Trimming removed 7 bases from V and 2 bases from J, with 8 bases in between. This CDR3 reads CASTLDNYGYTF. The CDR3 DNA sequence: TGTGCCAGCACCCTAGACAACTATGGCTACACCTTC.

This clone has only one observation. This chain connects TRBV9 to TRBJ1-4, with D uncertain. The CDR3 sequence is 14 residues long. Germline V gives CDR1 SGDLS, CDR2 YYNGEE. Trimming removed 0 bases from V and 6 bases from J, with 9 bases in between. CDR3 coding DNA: TGTGCCAGCAGCGTAGGACTTGGCTATGAAAAACTGTTTTTT. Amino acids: CASSVGLGYEKLFF.

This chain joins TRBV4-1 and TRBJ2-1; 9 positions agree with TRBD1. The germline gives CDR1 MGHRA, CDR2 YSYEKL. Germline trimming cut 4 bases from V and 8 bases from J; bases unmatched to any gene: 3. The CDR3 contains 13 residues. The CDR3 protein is CASSPGQGDEQFF. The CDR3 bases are TGCGCCAGCAGCCCGGGACAGGGCGATGAGCAGTTCTTC.

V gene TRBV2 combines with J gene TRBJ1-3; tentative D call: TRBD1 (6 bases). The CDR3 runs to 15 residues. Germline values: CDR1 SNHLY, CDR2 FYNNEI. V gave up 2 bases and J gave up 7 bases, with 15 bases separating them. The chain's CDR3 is CASSELGQQGNTIYF. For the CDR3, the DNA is TGTGCCAGCAGTGAACTGGGACAACAAGGGAACACCATATATTTT.

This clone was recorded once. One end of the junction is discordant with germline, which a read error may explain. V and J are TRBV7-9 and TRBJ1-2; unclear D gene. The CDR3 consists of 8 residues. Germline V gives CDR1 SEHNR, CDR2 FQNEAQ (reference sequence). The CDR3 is CASSLNSF. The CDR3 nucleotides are TGTGCCAGCAGCTTAAATAGCTTC.

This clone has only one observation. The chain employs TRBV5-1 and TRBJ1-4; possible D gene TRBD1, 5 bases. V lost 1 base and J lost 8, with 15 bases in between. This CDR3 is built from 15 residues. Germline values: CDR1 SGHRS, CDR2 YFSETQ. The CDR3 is CASSLSSGGLEKLFF. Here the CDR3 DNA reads TGCGCCAGCAGCTTGTCATCCGGGGGTCTAGAAAAACTGTTTTTT.

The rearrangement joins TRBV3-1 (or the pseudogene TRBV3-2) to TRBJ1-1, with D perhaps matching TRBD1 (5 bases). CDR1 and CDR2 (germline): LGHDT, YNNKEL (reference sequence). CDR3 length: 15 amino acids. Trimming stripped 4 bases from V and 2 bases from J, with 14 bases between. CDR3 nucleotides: TGTGCCAGCAGCCCCGCCGGACATACAAACACTGAAGCTTTCTTT. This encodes CASSPAGHTNTEAFF.

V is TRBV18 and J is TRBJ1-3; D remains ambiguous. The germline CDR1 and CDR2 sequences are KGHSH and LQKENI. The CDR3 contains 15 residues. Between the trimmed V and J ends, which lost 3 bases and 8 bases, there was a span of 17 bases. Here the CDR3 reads CASSPEGVRKDTIYF. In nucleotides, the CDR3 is TGTGCCAGCTCACCCGAGGGAGTACGTAAAGACACCATATATTTT.

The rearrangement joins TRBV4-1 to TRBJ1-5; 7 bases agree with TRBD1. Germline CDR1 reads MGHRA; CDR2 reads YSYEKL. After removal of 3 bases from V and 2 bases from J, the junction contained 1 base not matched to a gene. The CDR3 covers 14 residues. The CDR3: CASSHGQGNQPQHF. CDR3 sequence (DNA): TGCGCCAGCAGCCATGGACAGGGCAATCAGCCCCAGCATTTT.

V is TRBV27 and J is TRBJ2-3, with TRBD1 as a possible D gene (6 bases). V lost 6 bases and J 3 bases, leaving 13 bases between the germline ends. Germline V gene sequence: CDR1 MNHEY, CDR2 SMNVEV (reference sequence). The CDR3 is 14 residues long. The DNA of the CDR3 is TGTGCCAGCAGCACTAACAGGGAAACAGATACGCAGTATTTT. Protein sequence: CASSTNRETDTQYF.

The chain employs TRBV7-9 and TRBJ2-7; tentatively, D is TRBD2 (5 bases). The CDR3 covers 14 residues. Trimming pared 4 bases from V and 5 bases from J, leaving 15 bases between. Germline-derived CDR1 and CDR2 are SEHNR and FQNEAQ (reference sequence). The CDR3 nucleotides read TGTGCCAGCAGCTCAGTCCGAGGGCGGAACGAGCAGTACTTC. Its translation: CASSSVRGRNEQYF.

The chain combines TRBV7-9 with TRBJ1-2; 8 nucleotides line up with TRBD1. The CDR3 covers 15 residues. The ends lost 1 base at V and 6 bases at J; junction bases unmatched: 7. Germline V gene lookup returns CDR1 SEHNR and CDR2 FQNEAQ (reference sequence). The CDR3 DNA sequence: TGTGCCAGCAGCTTAGGGACAGGGCTTGTTGATGGCTACACCTTC. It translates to CASSLGTGLVDGYTF. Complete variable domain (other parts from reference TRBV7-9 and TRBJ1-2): DTGVSQNPRHKITKRGQNVTFRCDPISEHNRLYWYRQTLGQGPEFLTYFQNEAQLEKSRLLSDRFSAERPKGSFSTLEIQRTEQGDSAMYLCASSLGTGLVDGYTFGSGTRLTVV.